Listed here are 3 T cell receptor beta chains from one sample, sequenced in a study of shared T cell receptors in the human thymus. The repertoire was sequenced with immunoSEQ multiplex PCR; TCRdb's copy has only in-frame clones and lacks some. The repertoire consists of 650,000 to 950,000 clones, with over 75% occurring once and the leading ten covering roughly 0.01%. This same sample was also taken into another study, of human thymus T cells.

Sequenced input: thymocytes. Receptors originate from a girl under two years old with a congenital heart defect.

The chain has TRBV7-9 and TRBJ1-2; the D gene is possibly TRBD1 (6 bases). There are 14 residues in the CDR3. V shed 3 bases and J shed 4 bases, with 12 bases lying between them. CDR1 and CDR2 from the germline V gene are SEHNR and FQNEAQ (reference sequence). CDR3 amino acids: CASSLDSRFYGYTF. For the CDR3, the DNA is TGTGCCAGCAGCTTGGACAGCCGCTTCTATGGCTACACCTTC.

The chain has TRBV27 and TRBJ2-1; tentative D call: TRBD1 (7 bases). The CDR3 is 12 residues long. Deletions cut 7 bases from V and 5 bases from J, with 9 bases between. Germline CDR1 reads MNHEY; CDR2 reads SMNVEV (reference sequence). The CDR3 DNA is TGTGCCAGCACCAGGGGGGACAATGAGCAGTTCTTC. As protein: CASTRGDNEQFF.

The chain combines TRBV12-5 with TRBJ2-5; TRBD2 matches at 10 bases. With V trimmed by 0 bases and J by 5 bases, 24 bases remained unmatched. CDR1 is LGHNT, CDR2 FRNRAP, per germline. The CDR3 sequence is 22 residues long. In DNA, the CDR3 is TGTGCTAGTGGTTTGGTATGGGGGTGGGTAGCTAGCGGGGGTACCAGGGCCGAGACCCAGTACTTC. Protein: CASGLVWGWVASGGTRAETQYF.